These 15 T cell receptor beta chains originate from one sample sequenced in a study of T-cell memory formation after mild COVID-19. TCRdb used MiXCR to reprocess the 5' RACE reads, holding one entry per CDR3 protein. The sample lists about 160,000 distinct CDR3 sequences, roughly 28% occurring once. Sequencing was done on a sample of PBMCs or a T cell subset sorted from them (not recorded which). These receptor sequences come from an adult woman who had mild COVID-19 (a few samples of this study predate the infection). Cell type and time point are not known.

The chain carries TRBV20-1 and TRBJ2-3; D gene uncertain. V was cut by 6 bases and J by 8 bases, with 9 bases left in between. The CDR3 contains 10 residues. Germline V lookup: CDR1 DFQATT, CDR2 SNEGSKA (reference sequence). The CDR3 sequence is CSADVGTQYF. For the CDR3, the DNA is TGCAGTGCCGATGTGGGTACGCAGTATTTT.

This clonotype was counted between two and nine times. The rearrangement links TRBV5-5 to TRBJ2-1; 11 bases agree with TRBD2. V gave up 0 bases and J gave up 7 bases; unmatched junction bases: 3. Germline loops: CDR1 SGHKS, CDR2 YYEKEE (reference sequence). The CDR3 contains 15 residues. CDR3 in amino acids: CASSLGLAGWNEQFF. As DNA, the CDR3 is TGTGCCAGCAGCTTGGGACTAGCGGGATGGAATGAGCAGTTCTTC.

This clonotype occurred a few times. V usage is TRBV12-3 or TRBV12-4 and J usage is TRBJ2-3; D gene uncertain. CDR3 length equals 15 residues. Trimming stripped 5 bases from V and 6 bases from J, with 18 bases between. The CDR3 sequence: CASSPLSSATDTQYF. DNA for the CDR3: TGTGCCAGCAGTCCCCTTTCGTCCGCAACGGATACGCAGTATTTT.

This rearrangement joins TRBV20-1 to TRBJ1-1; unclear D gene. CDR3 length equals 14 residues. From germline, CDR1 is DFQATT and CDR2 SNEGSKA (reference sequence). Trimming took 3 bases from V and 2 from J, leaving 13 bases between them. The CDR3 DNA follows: TGCAGTGCTAGTTACCCGGATTTTAACACTGAAGCTTTCTTT. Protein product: CSASYPDFNTEAFF.

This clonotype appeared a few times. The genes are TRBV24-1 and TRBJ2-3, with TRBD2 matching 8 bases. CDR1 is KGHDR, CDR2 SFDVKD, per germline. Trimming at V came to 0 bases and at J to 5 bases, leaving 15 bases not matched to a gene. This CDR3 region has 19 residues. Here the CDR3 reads CATSDLQRRGGPMVDTQYF. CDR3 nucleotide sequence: TGTGCCACCAGTGATTTGCAGCGCCGGGGGGGCCCGATGGTAGATACGCAGTATTTT.

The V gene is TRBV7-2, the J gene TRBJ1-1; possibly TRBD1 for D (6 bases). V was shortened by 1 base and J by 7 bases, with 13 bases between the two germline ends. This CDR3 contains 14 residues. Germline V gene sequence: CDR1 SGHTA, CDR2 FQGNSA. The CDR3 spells CASSLDRVFGEAFF. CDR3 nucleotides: TGTGCCAGCAGCTTAGACAGGGTGTTCGGTGAAGCTTTCTTT.

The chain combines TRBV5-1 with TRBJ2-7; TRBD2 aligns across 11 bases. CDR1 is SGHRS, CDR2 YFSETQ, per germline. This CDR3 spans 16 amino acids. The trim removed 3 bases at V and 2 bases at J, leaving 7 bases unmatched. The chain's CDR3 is CASSWGTSGGTYEQYF. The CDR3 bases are TGCGCCAGCAGCTGGGGAACTAGCGGGGGTACCTACGAGCAGTACTTC.

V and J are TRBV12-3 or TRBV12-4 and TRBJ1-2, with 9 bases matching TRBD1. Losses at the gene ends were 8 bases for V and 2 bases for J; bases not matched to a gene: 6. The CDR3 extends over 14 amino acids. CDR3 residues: CASGLGTGNYGYTF. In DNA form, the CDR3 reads TGTGCCAGCGGCTTGGGGACAGGGAACTATGGCTACACCTTC.

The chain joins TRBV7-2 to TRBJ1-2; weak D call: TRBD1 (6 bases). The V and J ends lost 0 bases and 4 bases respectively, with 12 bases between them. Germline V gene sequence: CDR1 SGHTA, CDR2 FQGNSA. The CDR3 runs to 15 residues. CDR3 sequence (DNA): TGTGCCAGCAGCTTAGCGAGGGGGAGTATCTATGGCTACACCTTC. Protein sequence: CASSLARGSIYGYTF.

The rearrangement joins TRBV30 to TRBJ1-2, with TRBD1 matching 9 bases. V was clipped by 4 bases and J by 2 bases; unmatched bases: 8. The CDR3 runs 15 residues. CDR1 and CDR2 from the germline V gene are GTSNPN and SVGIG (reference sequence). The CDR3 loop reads CAWKETGGWNYGYTF. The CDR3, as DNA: TGTGCCTGGAAAGAAACAGGGGGCTGGAACTATGGCTACACCTTC.

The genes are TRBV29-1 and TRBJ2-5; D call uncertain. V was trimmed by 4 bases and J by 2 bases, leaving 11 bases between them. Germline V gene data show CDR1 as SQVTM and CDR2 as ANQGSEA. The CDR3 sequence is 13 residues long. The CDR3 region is CSVGEWRQETQYF. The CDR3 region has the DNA TGCAGCGTTGGAGAATGGCGGCAAGAGACCCAGTACTTC.

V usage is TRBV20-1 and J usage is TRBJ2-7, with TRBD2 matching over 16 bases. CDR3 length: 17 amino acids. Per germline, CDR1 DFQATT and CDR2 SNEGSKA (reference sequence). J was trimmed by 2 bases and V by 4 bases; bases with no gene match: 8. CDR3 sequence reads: CSATTTGTSGRAYEQYF. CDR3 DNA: TGCAGTGCTACGACAACCGGGACTAGCGGGAGGGCCTACGAGCAGTACTTC.

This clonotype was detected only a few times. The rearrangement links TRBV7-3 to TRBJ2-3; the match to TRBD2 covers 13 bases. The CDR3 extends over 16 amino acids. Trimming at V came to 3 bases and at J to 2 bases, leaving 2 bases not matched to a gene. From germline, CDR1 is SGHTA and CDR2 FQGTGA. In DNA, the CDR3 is TGTGCCAGCAGCTTGGGACTAGCGGGGCCCACAGATACGCAGTATTTT. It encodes CASSLGLAGPTDTQYF.

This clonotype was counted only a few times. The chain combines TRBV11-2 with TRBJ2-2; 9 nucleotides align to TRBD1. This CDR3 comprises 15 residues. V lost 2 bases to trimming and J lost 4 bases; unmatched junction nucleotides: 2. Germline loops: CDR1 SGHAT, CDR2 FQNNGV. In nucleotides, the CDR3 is TGTGCCAGCAGCTTAAAGACAGGGGGCACCGGGGAGCTGTTTTTT. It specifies CASSLKTGGTGELFF.

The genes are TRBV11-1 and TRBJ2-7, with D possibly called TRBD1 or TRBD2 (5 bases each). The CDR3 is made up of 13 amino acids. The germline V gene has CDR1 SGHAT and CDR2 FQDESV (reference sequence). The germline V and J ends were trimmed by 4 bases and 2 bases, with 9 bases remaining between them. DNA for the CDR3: TGTGCCAGCAGCTGGGACGATACCTACGAGCAGTACTTC. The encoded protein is CASSWDDTYEQYF.